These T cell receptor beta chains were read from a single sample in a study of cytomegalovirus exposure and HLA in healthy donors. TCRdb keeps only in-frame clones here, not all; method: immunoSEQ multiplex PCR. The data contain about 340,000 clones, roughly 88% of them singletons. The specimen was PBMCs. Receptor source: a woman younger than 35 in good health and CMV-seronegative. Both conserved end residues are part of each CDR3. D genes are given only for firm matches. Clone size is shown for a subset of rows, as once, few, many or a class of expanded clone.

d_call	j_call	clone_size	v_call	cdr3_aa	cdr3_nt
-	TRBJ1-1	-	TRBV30	CAWSVQVNTEAFF	TGTGCCTGGAGTGTACAGGTTAACACTGAAGCTTTCTTT
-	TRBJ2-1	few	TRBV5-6	CASSQSDNEQFF	TGTGCCAGCAGCCAAAGCGACAATGAGCAGTTCTTC
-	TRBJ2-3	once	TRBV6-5	CASSLTSLSTQYF	TGTGCCAGCAGCCTTACTAGTTTGAGTACGCAGTATTTT
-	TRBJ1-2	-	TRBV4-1	CASSQEQVSGYTF	TGCGCCAGCAGCCAAGAACAGGTGAGCGGCTACACCTTC
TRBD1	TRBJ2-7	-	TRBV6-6	CASNSPTGASYEQYF	TGTGCCAGCAATTCCCCGACAGGGGCGTCCTACGAGCAGTACTTC
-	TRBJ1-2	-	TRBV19	CASSRAGAGYTF	TGTGCCAGTAGTAGGGCAGGGGCTGGCTACACCTTC
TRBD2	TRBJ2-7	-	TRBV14	CASSQDIRLAGGPSYEQYF	TGTGCCAGCAGCCAAGATATAAGACTAGCGGGAGGGCCCTCCTACGAGCAGTACTTC
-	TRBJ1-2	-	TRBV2	CASVALTGSNYGYTF	TGTGCCAGCGTTGCTCTGACGGGATCTAACTATGGCTACACCTTC
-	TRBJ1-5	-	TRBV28	CASRPTGQLNQPQHF	TGTGCCAGCAGGCCTACAGGTCAGCTCAATCAGCCCCAGCATTTT
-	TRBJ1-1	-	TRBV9	CASSPERLRENTEAFF	TGTGCCAGCAGCCCGGAAAGGCTCCGGGAGAACACTGAAGCTTTCTTT
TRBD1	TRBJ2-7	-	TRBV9	CASSAMGQIYEQYF	TGTGCCAGCAGCGCAATGGGACAGATATACGAGCAGTACTTC
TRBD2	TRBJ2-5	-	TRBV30	CAWSVSGGGETQYF	TGTGCCTGGAGTGTATCGGGGGGAGGGGAGACCCAGTACTTC
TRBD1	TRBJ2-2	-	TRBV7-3	CASSRTGGNTGELFF	TGTGCCAGCAGCCGGACAGGGGGGAACACCGGGGAGCTGTTTTTT
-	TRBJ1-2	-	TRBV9	CASSALGQSDYGYTF	TGTGCCAGCAGCGCCCTAGGACAGTCAGACTATGGCTACACCTTC
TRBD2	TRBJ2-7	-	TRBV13	CASSTSTSRPGNEQYF	TGTGCCAGCAGCACATCGACTAGCAGGCCGGGGAACGAGCAGTACTTC
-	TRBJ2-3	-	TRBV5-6	CASSPGPSTDTQYF	TGTGCCAGCAGCCCGGGTCCTAGCACAGATACGCAGTATTTT
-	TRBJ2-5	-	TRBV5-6	CASSLVQEETQYF	TGTGCCAGCAGCTTGGTCCAGGAAGAGACCCAGTACTTC
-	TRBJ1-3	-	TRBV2	CASRVVPDSGNTIYF	TGTGCCAGCAGGGTAGTTCCCGACTCTGGAAACACCATATATTTT
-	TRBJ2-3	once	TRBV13	CASSSEKDTQYF	TGTGCCAGCAGCTCGGAGAAAGATACGCAGTATTTT
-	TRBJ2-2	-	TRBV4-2	CASSQDPGVTGELFF	TGTGCCAGCAGCCAAGATCCGGGAGTCACCGGGGAGCTGTTTTTT
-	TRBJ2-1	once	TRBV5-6	CASSLAGNSYNEQFF	TGTGCCAGCAGCTTGGCGGGGAATAGCTACAATGAGCAGTTCTTC
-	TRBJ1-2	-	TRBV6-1	CASSEGPVGPVGYTF	TGTGCCAGCAGTGAGGGGCCAGTGGGCCCAGTTGGCTACACCTTC
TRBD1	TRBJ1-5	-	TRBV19	CASSDPGQGRNQPQHF	TGTGCCAGTAGTGACCCGGGACAGGGTCGCAATCAGCCCCAGCATTTT
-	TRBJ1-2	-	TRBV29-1	CSVVRLGRYGYTF	TGCAGCGTTGTGAGGCTGGGGCGATACGGCTACACCTTC
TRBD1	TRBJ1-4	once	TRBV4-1	CASSRLLQGALEKLFF	TGCGCCAGCAGCCGCCTCTTACAGGGGGCTTTAGAAAAACTGTTTTTT
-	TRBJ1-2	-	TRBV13	CASSSTENYGYTF	TGTGCCAGCAGCTCTACAGAAAACTATGGCTACACCTTC
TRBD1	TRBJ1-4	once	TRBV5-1	CASSLAPGTGSNEKLFF	TGCGCCAGCAGCTTGGCACCTGGGACAGGCTCTAATGAAAAACTGTTTTTT
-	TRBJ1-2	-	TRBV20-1	CSAYDSYGYTF	TGCAGTGCCTACGACAGCTATGGCTACACCTTC
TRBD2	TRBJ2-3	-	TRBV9	CASSVIAGGSTDTQYF	TGTGCCAGCAGCGTAATAGCGGGGGGTAGCACAGATACGCAGTATTTT
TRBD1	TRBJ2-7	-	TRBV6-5	CASSYFGTGDHEQYF	TGTGCCAGCAGCTATTTCGGGACAGGGGACCACGAGCAGTACTTC
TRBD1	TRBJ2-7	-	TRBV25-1	CAAGETGGFYEQYF	TGTGCCGCCGGCGAGACAGGGGGCTTCTACGAGCAGTACTTC
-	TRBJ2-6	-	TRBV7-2	CASSPVWLSGANVLTF	TGTGCCAGCAGCCCCGTGTGGCTCTCTGGGGCCAACGTCCTGACTTTC
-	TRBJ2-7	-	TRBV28	CASSFFPRLHLVPYEQYF	TGTGCCAGCAGTTTCTTCCCCCGACTTCACCTAGTTCCCTACGAGCAGTACTTC
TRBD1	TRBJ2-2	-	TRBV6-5	CASSRDRANTGELFF	TGTGCCAGCAGCAGGGACAGGGCGAACACCGGGGAGCTGTTTTTT
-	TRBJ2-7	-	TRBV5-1	CASRSPGAYEQYF	TGCGCCTCCCGTTCCCCGGGAGCCTACGAGCAGTACTTC
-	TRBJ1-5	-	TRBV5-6	CASSLGGMGNQPQHF	TGTGCCAGCAGCTTGGGAGGGATGGGCAATCAGCCCCAGCATTTT